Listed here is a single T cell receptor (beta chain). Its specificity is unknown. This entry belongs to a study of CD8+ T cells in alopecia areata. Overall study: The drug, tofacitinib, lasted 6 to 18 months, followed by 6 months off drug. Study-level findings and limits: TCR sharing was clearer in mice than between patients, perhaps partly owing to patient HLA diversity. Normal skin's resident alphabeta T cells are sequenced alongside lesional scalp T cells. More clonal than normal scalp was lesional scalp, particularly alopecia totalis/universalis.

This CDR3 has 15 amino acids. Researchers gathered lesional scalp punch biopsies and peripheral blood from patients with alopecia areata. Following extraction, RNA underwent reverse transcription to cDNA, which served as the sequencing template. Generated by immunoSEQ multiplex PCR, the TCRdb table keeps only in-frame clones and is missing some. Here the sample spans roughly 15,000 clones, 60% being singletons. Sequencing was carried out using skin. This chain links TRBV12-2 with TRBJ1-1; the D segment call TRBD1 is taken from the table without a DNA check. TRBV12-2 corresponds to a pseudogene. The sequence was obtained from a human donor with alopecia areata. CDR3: CASRFSPVMNTEAFF. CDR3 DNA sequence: TGTGCAAGTCGCTTTTCTCCAGTGATGAACACTGAAGCTTTCTTT.